This T cell receptor beta chain was sequenced in a study of blood T cell repertoires in COVID-19. This clone was seen a single time. The CDR3 is made up of 15 amino acids. Germline V gives CDR1 MNHEY, CDR2 SVGAGI. The trim removed 4 bases at V and 2 bases at J, leaving 7 bases unmatched. Some clones are missing from TCRdb's copy, which holds only in-frame ones; the method was immunoSEQ multiplex PCR. The repertoire has tens of thousands of clones, 65% to 90% of them found once; the top ten carry about 13%. V usage is TRBV6-5 and J usage is TRBJ1-1, with 7 bases matching TRBD1. The sequenced material came from peripheral blood. The source of this sequence is a human donor in a cohort sampled during active COVID-19. This chain's CDR3 is CASSFPTGPNTEAFF. CDR3 nucleotides: TGTGCCAGCAGTTTCCCGACAGGGCCTAACACTGAAGCTTTCTTT.